The rows below give T cell receptor beta chains drawn from one sample of a study of T-cell memory formation after mild COVID-19. TCRdb fed the 5' RACE reads into MiXCR, producing one record per CDR3 protein. Of 150,000 to 200,000 distinct CDR3 sequences listed, about a fifth are singletons. Sequenced sample: PBMCs or a T cell subset sorted from them (not recorded which). Receptors were obtained from a man between 18 and 29 years old who had mild COVID-19 (a few samples of this study predate the infection). Cell type and time point are not known. CDR3s include the opening cysteine and the closing phenylalanine or tryptophan. D genes are given only for firm matches. For some rows the clone size is stated as once, few or many, or as a class when expanded; others skip it.

>TRBD1|TRBV15|few|TRBJ2-7
TGTGCCACCAGCAGATCCGGGACAGGGGGCTACGAGCAGTACTTC
CATSRSGTGGYEQYF
>TRBD2|TRBV12-3/TRBV12-4|many|TRBJ2-3
TGTGCCAGCAGTTTTTCTAGCGGGGGTGCAGATACGCAGTATTTT
CASSFSSGGADTQYF
>TRBD1|TRBV20-1|NA|TRBJ2-4
TGCAGTGCGGAGGACAGGGGTAGGGGAAACATTCAGTACTTC
CSAEDRGRGNIQYF
>TRBD1|TRBV7-9|few|TRBJ2-7
TGTGCCAGCAGCACCAACCGGGACAGCCTTCGGGAGCAGTACTTC
CASSTNRDSLREQYF
>TRBD1|TRBV12-3/TRBV12-4|few|TRBJ1-5
TGTGCCAGCAGACAGGGGGCTATTAGCAATCAGCCCCAGCATTTT
CASRQGAISNQPQHF
>TRBD1|TRBV5-1|few|TRBJ1-1
TGCGCCAGCAGCTGGCGACAGGGGGAAGGTGGGACTGAAGCTTTCTTT
CASSWRQGEGGTEAFF
>NA|TRBV5-1|NA|TRBJ2-5
TGCGCCAGCAGCGGGGCGTTGCGGCCCTCTCAAGAGACCCAGTACTTC
CASSGALRPSQETQYF
>NA|TRBV12-3/TRBV12-4|once|TRBJ1-2
TGTGCCAGCAGTTTAGACGGCGTACCCCAAAACTATGGCTACACCTTC
CASSLDGVPQNYGYTF
>NA|TRBV4-1|NA|TRBJ1-3
TGCGCCAGCAAGAGCTCTGGAAACACCATATATTTT
CASKSSGNTIYF
>TRBD1|TRBV5-1|many|TRBJ2-2
TGCGCCAGCAGCTCAAGGCCAGGGGGAGACACCGGGGAGCTGTTTTTT
CASSSRPGGDTGELFF
>NA|TRBV19|NA|TRBJ2-2
TGTGCCAGTAGTATAGAACAGGGCGGGACCGGGGAGCTGTTTTTT
CASSIEQGGTGELFF
>TRBD1|TRBV5-6|NA|TRBJ1-4
TGTGCCAGCAGCTGGGGACAGGGGGCAACTAATGAAAAACTGTTTTTT
CASSWGQGATNEKLFF
>NA|TRBV6-1|NA|TRBJ2-7
TGTGCCAGCAGTGAAAGAAGACGGGGGTACGAGCAGTACTTC
CASSERRRGYEQYF
>NA|TRBV29-1|few|TRBJ1-1
TGCAGCGTCGGGAGGGAACTGAACACTGAAGCTTTCTTT
CSVGRELNTEAFF
>NA|TRBV5-1|NA|TRBJ2-1
TGCGCCAGCAGCTTCGGACGGAACAATGAGCAGTTCTTC
CASSFGRNNEQFF
>TRBD1|TRBV27|once|TRBJ1-2
TGTGCCAGCTCCTCCGGGACAGGGATTTATGGCTACACCTTC
CASSSGTGIYGYTF
>TRBD1|TRBV7-9|NA|TRBJ2-6
TGTGCCAGCAGCCTATGGGGGGGACAGGGCACCTCTGGGGCCAACGTCCTGACTTTC
CASSLWGGQGTSGANVLTF
>TRBD1|TRBV7-9|few|TRBJ1-2
TGTGCCAGCAGCCGCCGAGGGGGACAGGGGCACTATGGCTACACCTTC
CASSRRGGQGHYGYTF
>NA|TRBV20-1|few|TRBJ1-2
TGCAGTGCCCCGGGACAAGTCTATGGCTACACCTTC
CSAPGQVYGYTF
>TRBD2|TRBV20-1|few|TRBJ2-7
TGCAGTGCTAGAGTCCCTAGCGGGGTGAACGAGCAGTACTTC
CSARVPSGVNEQYF
>NA|TRBV7-9|NA|TRBJ2-3
TGTGCCGGTAATCTCAGGGGACACAGCACAGATACGCAGTATTTT
CAGNLRGHSTDTQYF
>TRBD1|TRBV4-3|few|TRBJ1-2
TGCGCCAGCAGCCACGAACAGGGGTCGGGCTATGGCTACACCTTC
CASSHEQGSGYGYTF
>NA|TRBV10-3|NA|TRBJ2-5
TGTGCCATCTCCCCTGGGCTCGGGATTGCGGAGACCCAGTACTTC
CAISPGLGIAETQYF
>NA|TRBV7-3|NA|TRBJ2-5
TGTGCCAGCAGCTTACGATGGGGTCAAGAGACCCAGTACTTC
CASSLRWGQETQYF
>NA|TRBV29-1|few|TRBJ2-3
TGCAGCGTTCCGCAGGGACCTCGCACAGATACGCAGTATTTT
CSVPQGPRTDTQYF
>NA|TRBV6-5|NA|TRBJ1-2
TGTGCCAGCCGGGACAACTTCATCTATGGCTACACCTTC
CASRDNFIYGYTF
>NA|TRBV28|few|TRBJ2-1
TGTGCCAGCCTTACAGCTCAAGAAGTCAATGAGCAGTTCTTC
CASLTAQEVNEQFF
>NA|TRBV5-1|NA|TRBJ2-5
TGCGCCAGCAGCTTGGAGTCCGGGGCCCGAGAGACCCAGTACTTC
CASSLESGARETQYF
>TRBD1|TRBV4-3|NA|TRBJ2-2
TGCGCCAGCAGCCAAGATTTTCTCACGGGGACAGGGTCCGGGGAGCTGTTTTTT
CASSQDFLTGTGSGELFF
>NA|TRBV7-8|NA|TRBJ1-5
TGTGCCAGCAGTCTGGGACTGTATGAGCCCCAGCATTTT
CASSLGLYEPQHF
>NA|TRBV5-5|many|TRBJ2-2
TGTGCCAGCAGCCCCCGGGCGAACACCGGGGAGCTGTTTTTT
CASSPRANTGELFF
>NA|TRBV7-9|NA|TRBJ2-5
TGTGCCAGCAGCTCGGCCGGCGATGGGAGACTGTACCAAGAGACCCAGTACTTC
CASSSAGDGRLYQETQYF
>NA|TRBV29-1|few|TRBJ1-2
TGCAGCGTTGAAGATAAGGCCATCAACTATGGCTACACCTTC
CSVEDKAINYGYTF
>NA|TRBV7-2|NA|TRBJ1-1
TGTGCCAGCAGCTTGGCAACAGTTAACACTGAAGCTTTCTTT
CASSLATVNTEAFF
>NA|TRBV11-2|many|TRBJ2-3
TGTGCCAGCAGCTTACGGTGGACAGCCCTGGCAGATACGCAGTATTTT
CASSLRWTALADTQYF
>TRBD2|TRBV7-2|many|TRBJ2-1
TGTGCCAGCAGCTCTCGGACTAGCGGGGGGAATGAGCAGTTCTTC
CASSSRTSGGNEQFF
>NA|TRBV4-3|NA|TRBJ2-1
TGCGCCAGCAGCCAAGATCAACTCTACAATGAGCAGTTCTTC
CASSQDQLYNEQFF
>TRBD1|TRBV12-3/TRBV12-4|few|TRBJ2-5
TGTGCCAGCAGTTGGGGACAGGGGGCATGGGAGACCCAGTACTTC
CASSWGQGAWETQYF
>NA|TRBV29-1|NA|TRBJ2-5
TGCAGCGTTGAAAGAACGGCCCAAGAGACCCAGTACTTC
CSVERTAQETQYF
>TRBD1|TRBV12-3/TRBV12-4|NA|TRBJ1-2
TGTGCCAGCAGTTTAGCGGGGACAGGGAGGTGGTTCTATGGCTACACCTTC
CASSLAGTGRWFYGYTF
>NA|TRBV7-3|many|TRBJ2-3
TGTGCCAGCAGCCCCCACCCGGGACTGCAAGCAGATACGCAGTATTTT
CASSPHPGLQADTQYF
>NA|TRBV15|NA|TRBJ2-1
TGTGCCACCAGCAGCGGGACCTCCGGCTCCTACAATGAGCAGTTCTTC
CATSSGTSGSYNEQFF
>NA|TRBV7-2|NA|TRBJ2-2
TGTGCCAGCACCCTATTCACCGGGGAGCTGTTTTTT
CASTLFTGELFF
>NA|TRBV12-3/TRBV12-4|NA|TRBJ1-4
TGTGCCAGCAGGCCAAACAGGGTGGCTAATGAAAAACTGTTTTTT
CASRPNRVANEKLFF
>NA|TRBV12-3/TRBV12-4|few|TRBJ2-4
TGTGCCAGCAGCCCTCTAATTGGAAACATTCAGTACTTC
CASSPLIGNIQYF
>NA|TRBV5-1|NA|TRBJ1-1
TGCGCCAGCAGCTTCTCAGGGAGGGGTACTGAAGCTTTCTTT
CASSFSGRGTEAFF
>NA|TRBV6-6|NA|TRBJ1-1
TGTGCCAGCAGCCGCGGGACGATGAACACTGAAGCTTTCTTT
CASSRGTMNTEAFF
>NA|TRBV2|NA|TRBJ1-1
TGTGCCAGCGCACTACAGGGATATGAAGCTTTCTTT
CASALQGYEAFF
>TRBD1|TRBV20-1|NA|TRBJ2-3
TGCAGTGCTGAATTGGGACAGAGAAACACAGATACGCAGTATTTT
CSAELGQRNTDTQYF
>TRBD1|TRBV4-1|NA|TRBJ1-2
TGCGCCAGCAGCCAACCCCAAGCCCGACAGGGAGCAGGATTTAACTATGGCTACACCTTC
CASSQPQARQGAGFNYGYTF
>TRBD1|TRBV11-2|NA|TRBJ2-3
TGTGCCAGCAGCCAAGTAGGGGGCCCAGATACGCAGTATTTT
CASSQVGGPDTQYF
>NA|TRBV18|few|TRBJ2-7
TGTGCCAGCTCACCGTACACCAACTACGAGCAGTACTTC
CASSPYTNYEQYF
>TRBD1|TRBV6-5|NA|TRBJ1-2
TGTGCCAGCAGTTGGGACAGGATCGACGGCTACACCTTC
CASSWDRIDGYTF
>NA|TRBV29-1|many|TRBJ1-2
TGCAGCGTCCCCCGCCGCTTGGGGTACGATGGCTACACCTTC
CSVPRRLGYDGYTF
>NA|TRBV7-6|many|TRBJ2-7
TGTGCCAGCAGCCCAACGGGACTCGTGTCAGACGAGCAGTACTTC
CASSPTGLVSDEQYF